Presented here are 8 T cell receptor beta chains from one specimen sequenced in a study of T cells in Graves' hyperthyroidism and ophthalmopathy. RNA transcripts yielded amplified TCR beta CDR3 regions. When the TCR CDR3 underwent first-round RT-PCR, the HTBI primer set was used. Each CDR3 protein is one row after TCRdb ran MiXCR on the multiplex PCR reads. The table includes approximately 500,000 distinct CDR3 sequences, 40% to 55% detected once. What was sequenced was peripheral blood or thyroid tissue (not recorded which). Source of these receptors: a woman aged 18-29 years with Graves' hyperthyroidism.

This clonotype was counted many times. The chain carries TRBV20-1 and TRBJ2-7; TRBD1 agrees at 9 bases. The CDR3 extends over 15 amino acids. Trimming took 0 bases from V and 7 from J; bases not matched to a gene: 10. Germline V gene sequence: CDR1 DFQATT, CDR2 SNEGSKA (reference sequence). The CDR3 coding sequence is TGCAGTGCTAGAGATCACGGGACAGGGCTTTTTGAGCAGTACTTC. This gives the protein CSARDHGTGLFEQYF.

CDR3 sequence reads: CASSPGAGFSYEQYF. CDR3 bases: TGTGCCAGCTCACCTGGGGCAGGGTTCTCCTACGAGCAGTACTTC. The chain has TRBV18 and TRBJ2-7, with TRBD1 as a possible D gene (5 bases). This CDR3 contains 15 residues. Germline V gene lookup returns CDR1 KGHSH and CDR2 LQKENI. Trimming removed 3 bases from V and 0 bases from J, with 12 bases in between.

This clonotype was detected ten times or more. CDR3 region: CASSHGTSGSNEQYF. The CDR3, as DNA: TGTGCCAGCAGCCACGGGACTAGCGGGAGCAACGAGCAGTACTTC. The chain uses TRBV7-9 and TRBJ2-7; 14 bases fit TRBD2. The CDR3 runs 15 residues. The J segment lost 5 bases and the V segment lost 5 bases, leaving 5 bases of the junction unmatched. CDR1 is SEHNR, CDR2 FQNEAQ, per germline (reference sequence).

Turning to this clonotype: Compared with germline, one end of the junction differs, possibly owing to a read error. This rearrangement joins TRBV7-9 to TRBJ2-7; 7 bases match TRBD1. Germline V CDR1 and CDR2: SEHNR, FQNEAQ (reference sequence). The length of the CDR3 is 16 residues. For the CDR3, the DNA is TGTGCCAGCAGCTCCCCGGGACAGTCGAACACCGGGGAGCTGTACTTC. The encoded protein is CASSSPGQSNTGELYF.

This clonotype was detected many times. This chain links TRBV19 with TRBJ2-7; 7 nucleotides agree with TRBD2. Germline assignment: CDR1 LNHDA and CDR2 SQIVND (reference sequence). This CDR3 is built from 14 residues. J lost 3 bases, V lost 11 bases, and 13 bases had no gene match. The CDR3 here is CASSNGGLNYEQYF. The CDR3 DNA sequence: TGTGCCTCCTCTAATGGGGGACTAAACTACGAGCAGTACTTC.

The rearrangement uses TRBV7-3 and TRBJ1-5; perhaps TRBD1 as D (5 bases). Germline lookup yields CDR1 SGHTA and CDR2 FQGTGA. The V gene lost 5 bases and the J gene lost 9 bases, with 11 bases spanning the gap. This CDR3 has 12 amino acids. CDR3 in amino acids: CASSLDGGPQHF. CDR3 nucleotides: TGTGCCAGCAGCCTAGACGGGGGGCCCCAGCATTTT.

Turning to this clonotype: This may stem from a read error, because a much larger clone lies one nucleotide away. This sequence joins TRBV10-3 and TRBJ2-5; TRBD2 is a possible D gene (6 bases). Germline CDR1 is ENHRY and CDR2 is SYGVKD. CDR3 length: 14 amino acids. The CDR3, as DNA: TGTACCAGCAGTTTCCGCGGGGTTTGGGAGACCCAGTACTTC. Its protein product is CTSSFRGVWETQYF.

This clonotype was observed many times. This sequence joins TRBV2 and TRBJ2-7; 12 bases line up with TRBD2. The germline CDR1 and CDR2 sequences are SNHLY and FYNNEI. The CDR3 runs to 16 residues. V lost 3 bases and J lost 2; bases outside the gene matches: 5. CDR3 protein: CASSDYPSGRAYEQYF. The CDR3 DNA sequence: TGTGCCAGCAGTGACTACCCTAGCGGGAGGGCCTACGAGCAGTACTTC.